These 8 T cell receptor beta chains share one sample of origin, sequenced in a study of T cell repertoires in cytomegalovirus infection. Antigen specificity for these receptors is unknown. TCRdb re-analysed the reads in MiXCR, keeping a single row per CDR3 protein. The table lists approximately 910,000 distinct CDR3 sequences, approximately 31% of them singletons. Sequenced material: cultured CD8+ T cells from PBMCs, taken from culture after CMV antigen stimulation. The receptors come from a human donor in good health (CMV status not recorded). Some clones in this sample may be carry-over from other donors' samples.

This clonotype was counted only a few times. This rearrangement joins TRBV7-8 to TRBJ1-1; D is perhaps TRBD1 (5 bases). The germline V gene encodes CDR1 SGHVS and CDR2 FQNEAQ. Trimming took 3 bases from V and 2 from J, leaving 16 bases between them. This CDR3 is built from 16 residues. The CDR3 DNA reads TGTGCCAGCAGCTTCCGGGGACTTCGTCCTAACACTGAAGCTTTCTTT. Translation: CASSFRGLRPNTEAFF. The variable domain in full, with the rest retrieved from reference TRBV7-8 and TRBJ1-1, is GAGVSQSPRYKVAKRGQDVALRCDPISGHVSLFWYQQALGQGPEFLTYFQNEAQLDKSGLPSDRFFAERPEGSVSTLKIQRTQQEDSAVYLCASSFRGLRPNTEAFFGQGTRLTVV.

In this sample, this clonotype turned up a few times. The rearrangement links TRBV23-1 to TRBJ2-6, with 7 nucleotides matching TRBD1. TRBV23-1 is given ORF status, its function remaining uncertain. The CDR3 length is 19 residues. V lost 0 bases and J lost 0; bases outside the gene matches: 8. CDR3 sequence reads: CASSQSPRGSNSGANVLTF. DNA for the CDR3: TGCGCCAGCAGTCAATCCCCCAGGGGGTCAAACTCTGGGGCCAACGTCCTGACTTTC.

The sample holds one count of this clonotype. CDR3 DNA: TGCGCCAGCAGCCAGGCGCAAACCTCCACAGATACGCAGTATTTT. Protein sequence: CASSQAQTSTDTQYF. V gene TRBV4-1 combines with J gene TRBJ2-3; the D is unclear. V lost 3 bases and J 2 bases, leaving 12 bases between the germline ends. Germline CDR1 reads MGHRA; CDR2 reads YSYEKL. CDR3 length: 15 residues.

This clonotype was picked up a small number of times. The rearrangement uses TRBV15 and TRBJ2-3, with 13 bases lining up with TRBD2. Germline V lookup: CDR1 LNHNV, CDR2 YYDKDF (reference sequence). Trimming at V came to 5 bases and at J to 7 bases, leaving 6 bases not matched to a gene. The CDR3 consists of 15 residues. As DNA, the CDR3 is TGTGCCACCAGCTTCCCCGGGACTAGCGGGAATACGCAGTATTTT. Protein product: CATSFPGTSGNTQYF.

CDR3: CSVRHYNEQFF. For the CDR3, the DNA is TGCAGCGTCAGACATTACAATGAGCAGTTCTTC. The genes are TRBV29-1 and TRBJ2-1; D not certain. V dropped 6 bases and J dropped 4 bases, with 7 bases sitting between them. Germline V CDR1 and CDR2: SQVTM, ANQGSEA. This CDR3 has 11 residues.

On this clonotype itself: The likely explanation is a read error, given a far larger clone one base away. The chain uses TRBV6-8 and TRBJ2-2; 7 nucleotides match TRBD1. Germline values: CDR1 MNHGY, CDR2 SAAAGT. V was clipped by 6 bases and J by 3 bases; unmatched bases: 4. The CDR3 is 14 amino acids. The DNA of the CDR3 is TGTGCCAGCAGCCCGGGACAGCACACCGGGGAGCTGTTTTTT. Translated: CASSPGQHTGELFF.

This clonotype was seen more than once but under ten times. The rearrangement uses TRBV27 and TRBJ2-7, with 8 bases that match TRBD1. CDR1 and CDR2 from the germline V gene are MNHEY and SMNVEV (reference sequence). V lost 3 bases to trimming and J lost 5 bases; unmatched junction nucleotides: 6. The CDR3 runs 14 residues. CDR3 in DNA: TGTGCCAGCAGTTTTGCAGGGGGCCTTAACGAGCAGTACTTC. Translation: CASSFAGGLNEQYF.

This clonotype was detected ten times or more. The chain joins TRBV7-6 to TRBJ1-4; possibly TRBD1 for D (5 bases). The CDR3 length is 15 residues. Germline loops: CDR1 SGHVS, CDR2 FNYEAQ. V lost 1 base, J lost 8 bases, and 14 bases lay in between. The CDR3 here is CASSLGGAVGEKLFF. CDR3 bases: TGTGCCAGCAGCTTAGGTGGGGCCGTTGGAGAAAAACTGTTTTTT.